This TCR beta chain was sequenced in a study of T-cell memory formation after mild COVID-19. Study-level points and caveats: Researchers report contracting CD4+ clones mostly in CM and EM, with CD8+ clones in EMRA. Second-wave clones reaching peak frequency on day 37 lacked confirmed SARS-CoV-2 specificity. Several responding clones turned up in pre-infection memory, indicating that cross-reactive memory may have taken part.

This clonotype was seen more than once but under ten times. Antigen: not known. The authors produced TCR alpha and TCR beta cDNA libraries with sample barcodes and UMIs by 5'RACE using constant-segment primers. Using its own MiXCR run on the 5' RACE reads, TCRdb lists one record per CDR3 protein. The data contain 190,000 or so distinct CDR3 sequences, about a fifth of them singletons. V lost 1 base and J 4 bases, leaving 2 bases between the germline ends. The CDR3 totals 11 residues. Germline CDR1 reads LNHNV; CDR2 reads YYDKDF (reference sequence). The sequence derives from an adult woman who had mild COVID-19 (a few samples of this study predate the infection). Cell type and time point are not known. V gene TRBV15 combines with J gene TRBJ2-7; D ambiguous. Specimen: PBMCs or a T cell subset sorted from them (not recorded which). Written as DNA, the CDR3 is TGTGCCACCAGCAGAGGGTACGAGCAGTACTTC. It encodes CATSRGYEQYF.